This TCR beta chain stems from a study of Graves' ophthalmopathy and Graves' hyperthyroidism. Study information: In this cohort's terms, stable hyperthyroidism meant no ophthalmopathy by 18 months of follow-up.

Broader study findings: Most thyroid clonotypes expanded beyond 0.001 frequency were also found in blood.

Beta-chain TCR CDR3 regions were amplified from RNA transcripts. An opening RT-PCR round employed HTBI primers and preceded a second-round multiplex PCR. TCRdb itself ran the multiplex PCR reads through MiXCR, one entry per CDR3 protein. The sample has approximately 540,000 distinct CDR3 sequences, under 40% seen once. New diagnoses, under 2 months' duration, and ages 18 to 65 characterized the hyperthyroidism patients. Lactation, pregnancy, uncontrolled infections and other autoimmune diseases were all grounds for excluding patients. This clonotype turned up a few times. Its specificity is unknown. What was sequenced was peripheral blood or thyroid tissue (not recorded which). The origin of this receptor is an adult man with Graves' hyperthyroidism.

The CDR3 protein is CASSQVPDVGGETQYF. The DNA for the CDR3 is TGCGCCAGCAGCCAAGTCCCCGACGTCGGGGGAGAGACCCAGTACTTC. This chain links TRBV4-1 with TRBJ2-5, with D possibly TRBD2 on 6 matching bases. There are 16 residues in the CDR3. CDR1 and CDR2 (germline): MGHRA, YSYEKL. V was cut by 1 base and J by 4 bases, with 16 bases left in between.